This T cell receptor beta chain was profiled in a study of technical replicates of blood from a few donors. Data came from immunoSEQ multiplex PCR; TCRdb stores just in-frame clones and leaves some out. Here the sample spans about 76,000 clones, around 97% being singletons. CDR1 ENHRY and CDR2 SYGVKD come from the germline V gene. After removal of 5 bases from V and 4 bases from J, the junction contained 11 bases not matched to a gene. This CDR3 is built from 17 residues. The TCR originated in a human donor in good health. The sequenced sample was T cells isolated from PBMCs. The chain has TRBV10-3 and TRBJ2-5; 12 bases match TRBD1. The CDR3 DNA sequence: TGTGCCATCAGTACTTCTGTAGGGACAGGGGGCCGAGAGACCCAGTACTTC. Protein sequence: CAISTSVGTGGRETQYF.